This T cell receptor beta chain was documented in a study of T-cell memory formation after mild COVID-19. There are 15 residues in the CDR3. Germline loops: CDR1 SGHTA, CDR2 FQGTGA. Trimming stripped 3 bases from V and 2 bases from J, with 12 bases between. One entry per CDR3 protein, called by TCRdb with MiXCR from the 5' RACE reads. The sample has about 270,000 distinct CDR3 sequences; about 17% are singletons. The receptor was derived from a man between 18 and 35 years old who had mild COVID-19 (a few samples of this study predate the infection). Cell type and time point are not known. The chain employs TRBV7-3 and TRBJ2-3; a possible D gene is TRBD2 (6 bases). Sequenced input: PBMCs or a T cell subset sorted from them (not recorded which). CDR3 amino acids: CASSLGGLYTDTQYF. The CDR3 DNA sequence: TGTGCCAGCAGCTTGGGAGGACTCTACACAGATACGCAGTATTTT.